Described below is a single TCR beta chain sequence and its context. V was shortened by 5 bases and J by 10 bases, with 12 bases between the two germline ends. The CDR3 totals 12 residues. Germline V CDR1 and CDR2: MNHEY, SVGEGT. This specimen belongs to a study of T cell responses to AZD1222 COVID-19 vaccine. Study information: It was second doses at about 4 or about 12 weeks that were pooled.

Sequenced by immunoSEQ multiplex PCR; TCRdb stores in-frame clones only, minus some. The repertoire has about 76,000 clones, approximately 90% of them found once; the top ten carry roughly 10%. Sequencing was performed on peripheral blood, taken on day 0 of AZD1222 vaccination. This receptor was identified in an adult in good health. J is TRBJ2-1 and V is TRBV6-2 or TRBV6-3; unclear D gene. This chain's CDR3 is CASSPAHREQFF. The CDR3 coding sequence is TGTGCCAGCAGTCCGGCCCATAGAGAGCAGTTCTTC.